A selection of T cell receptor beta chains follows, all from one sample in a study of spatial heterogeneity in lung cancer. TCRdb reanalysed the 5' RACE reads using MiXCR and keeps one entry per CDR3 protein. The sample has more than 10,000 distinct CDR3 sequences; roughly 5% are singletons. The material sequenced was PBMCs, taken at surgery. These receptors came from a male donor with early-stage non-small cell lung cancer. CDR3s include the opening cysteine and the closing phenylalanine or tryptophan.

V gene,CDR3 protein
TRBV2,CASSEWQGGNGYTF
TRBV7-6,CASSSQQDLVKLFF
TRBV20-1,CSVRGPDIQYF
TRBV5-1,CASSSEWQGRDTQYF
TRBV7-9,CASSLPRTSPVRNEQFF
TRBV21-1,CASSKVLKPQHF
TRBV28,CASSSGQEETQYF
TRBV5-4,CASGAGSWGDTQYF
TRBV6-1,CASISRDLSISGNTIYF
TRBV28,CASTPGQGYNEQFF
TRBV7-2,CASSPQRTGGYTF
TRBV25-1,CASSESGSGEKLFF
TRBV14,CASGRFQVEQYF
TRBV7-6,CASSPRRLAVNEQFF
TRBV4-1,CASSPVVNAGANVLTF
TRBV29-1,CSVSGGGASYEQYF
TRBV7-3,CASSLQEGTGAIGQFF
TRBV19,CASSISSSGANVLTF
TRBV29-1,CSVDSQGTGGYTF
TRBV5-1,CASSLGGTTVDEQFF
TRBV7-2,CASSLARTGFETQYF
TRBV18,CASSPTRGWGKNIQYF
TRBV6-5,CASSGGETDEKLFF
TRBV29-1,CSVAMNTEAFF
TRBV7-3,CASSSLAGGYNEQFF
TRBV10-3,CAISRDRDAHEQFF
TRBV24-1,CATSDPGGVTGELFF
TRBV12-3/TRBV12-4,CASIGGRESAYTQYF
TRBV7-2,CASSLAGRLTDTQYF
TRBV20-1,CSARFRGAGSYEQYF
TRBV5-1,CASRRYPYGYTF
TRBV20-1,CSAYLRERADTQYF
TRBV5-1,CASSRETYNEQFF
TRBV28,CASSTPGRGVPYEQYF
TRBV5-4,CASRTQDREDYEQYF
TRBV29-1,CSVGQETQYF
TRBV28,CASTSGMETVRGYTF
TRBV6-2/TRBV6-3,CASSQSYEQYF
TRBV14,CASRRGNTEAFF
TRBV14,CASSHGGSPLHF
TRBV4-1,CASSQQWINYEQYF
TRBV21-1,CASSKEFPSIRGNTEAFF
TRBV28,CASSSLTEMNTEAFF
TRBV7-2,CASSFGLAGGSRETQYF
TRBV7-3,CASSFSRVDTQYF
TRBV29-1,CSVEDTTSGSDEQFF